Shown below are 6 T cell receptor beta chains from a single sample sequenced in a study of cytotoxic CD8 clonotypes in ibrutinib-treated CLL (dated by TCRdb to about 2021). Library creation used the immunoSEQ multiplex PCR assay. TCRdb provides this immuneACCESS table in a form limited to in-frame rearrangements. Some clones are lacking; in checked studies, under half of them reflect an unresolved V gene, and why the rest are absent is not known. The sample table shows approximately 20,000 clones, and about 84% are seen once. Under 7% of the sample is taken by the ten largest. The sample in question was PBMCs, obtained before ibrutinib treatment. Every receptor here comes from a human donor with chronic lymphocytic leukemia.

This clone was recorded once. The chain employs TRBV9 and TRBJ2-3; D is perhaps TRBD2 (5 bases). The CDR3 loop spans 15 amino acids. The V end was cut by 0 bases, the J end by 7 bases, with 15 bases between. Germline-derived CDR1 and CDR2 are SGDLS and YYNGEE. The CDR3 protein is CASSVGLDSRNTQYF. The CDR3 DNA is TGTGCCAGCAGCGTAGGATTGGACTCACGGAATACGCAGTATTTT.

V is TRBV6-1 and J is TRBJ1-6; possibly TRBD1 for D (6 bases). Trimming removed 3 bases from V and 7 bases from J, with 10 bases in between. The CDR3 consists of 14 residues. From germline, CDR1 is MNHNS and CDR2 SASEGT. In DNA, the CDR3 is TGTGCCAGCAGTGAGGGGGCGGCGAATTCACCCCTCCACTTT. Encoded protein: CASSEGAANSPLHF.

As concerns this clone: It is likely a read error, because the conserved phenylalanine at the end of the CDR3 is missing. The chain combines TRBV7-9 with TRBJ1-6, with D perhaps TRBD1 (5 bases). The ends were cut back, 5 bases at V and 11 bases at J, with 16 bases in the middle. The CDR3 runs 14 residues. Germline V gene lookup returns CDR1 SEHNR and CDR2 FQNEAQ (reference sequence). CDR3 sequence (DNA): TGTGCCAGCAGCCAGAGCGGGGGTCCGGCACCCCTCCACCTT. Protein: CASSQSGGPAPLHL.

The chain is built from TRBV21-1 and TRBJ1-5. TRBV21-1 is a pseudogene locus. The CDR3 spans 15 residues. The CDR3 is CASSKEAGQSQPQHF. The CDR3 nucleotides are TGTGCCAGCAGCAAAGAGGCGGGACAAAGTCAGCCCCAGCATTTT.

The DNA for the CDR3 is TGTGCCAGCTCATCCCGGACCGAATCCTACGAGCAGTACTTC. Protein sequence: CASSSRTESYEQYF. This chain connects TRBV18 to TRBJ2-7, with D hard to call. The V gene's germline CDR1 is KGHSH and CDR2 LQKENI. V was pared by 5 bases and J by 1 base, with 12 bases between. The CDR3 runs 14 residues.

This clone is medium-sized. The chain combines TRBV18 with TRBJ2-5; no firm D call. The V end was cut by 8 bases, the J end by 1 base, with 14 bases between. Germline V gene sequence: CDR1 KGHSH, CDR2 LQKENI. The CDR3 spans 14 residues. This chain's CDR3 is CASKGGQSQETQYF. CDR3 nucleotide sequence: TGTGCCAGCAAGGGTGGGCAGTCCCAAGAGACCCAGTACTTC.